This TCR beta chain was identified in a study of blood T cell repertoires in COVID-19. Study background: COVID-19 samples from acute and convalescent phases originated in the United States, Italy and Spain.

Germline lookup yields CDR1 MDHEN and CDR2 SYDVKM. V lost 6 bases and J 0 bases, leaving 2 bases between the germline ends. The CDR3 spans 11 residues. Cohort 3 donors counted as recovered after two negative PCRs, clearance, or resolved symptoms. The assay was immunoSEQ multiplex PCR, and TCRdb's table has in-frame clones only and misses some. Among about 360,000 clones listed, roughly 86% were seen once. The receptor was isolated from a man in his thirties or forties who had recovered from COVID-19. Sequences were obtained from PBMCs or T cells enriched from blood (not recorded which). The chain carries TRBV28 and TRBJ1-2, with no clear D. This CDR3 reads CASSSNYGYTF. CDR3 nucleotides: TGTGCCAGCAGCTCTAACTATGGCTACACCTTC.